The 21 T cell receptor beta chains reported below all come from one sample, sequenced in a study of blood T cell repertoires in COVID-19 (dated by TCRdb to 2018 to 2021). The library was obtained by the immunoSEQ multiplex PCR assay. TCRdb retrieved this table from immuneACCESS and kept in-frame rearrangements only. Not all clones are present; in checked studies, unresolved V genes account for under half, and no reason is known for the remainder. This sample lists 280,000 or so clones; around 85% were detected once. About 2% of the sample rests with the top ten. Input material: PBMCs or T cells enriched from blood (not recorded which). These TCRs come from a man under 40 who had recovered from COVID-19.

The chain recombines TRBV10-3 with TRBJ2-1, with D possibly matching TRBD2 (5 bases). The CDR3 totals 12 residues. The germline V gene has CDR1 ENHRY and CDR2 SYGVKD. The V and J ends lost 7 bases and 9 bases respectively, with 13 bases between them. The CDR3 DNA follows: TGTGCCATCACTATGACTGGAGGTGAGCAGTTCTTC. Encoded protein: CAITMTGGEQFF.

The chain carries TRBV5-1 and TRBJ1-6, with D tentatively TRBD1 (6 bases). The V and J ends lost 4 bases and 8 bases respectively, with 16 bases between them. Germline V gives CDR1 SGHRS, CDR2 YFSETQ. The CDR3 loop spans 15 amino acids. The CDR3 region has the DNA TGCGCCAGCAGCAAAAGGGCTAACAGGGATTCACCCCTCCACTTT. Translation: CASSKRANRDSPLHF.

The rearrangement links TRBV18 to TRBJ2-7; 10 bases line up with TRBD1. CDR3 length equals 14 residues. V gave up 4 bases and J gave up 8 bases; unmatched junction bases: 8. From germline, CDR1 is KGHSH and CDR2 LQKENI. CDR3 in DNA: TGTGCCAGCTCACGGGGGACAGGGGCGCGAAAGCAGTACTTC. This encodes CASSRGTGARKQYF.

The rearrangement links TRBV11-2 to TRBJ2-7; 7 bases are shared with TRBD1. Germline V gene data show CDR1 as SGHAT and CDR2 as FQNNGV. The V and J ends lost 5 bases and 3 bases, in that order; junction bases with no gene match: 4. CDR3 length: 13 amino acids. The CDR3 spells CASSKNRGYEQYF. CDR3 DNA: TGTGCCAGCAGCAAAAACAGGGGCTACGAGCAGTACTTC.

This rearrangement joins TRBV5-4 to TRBJ2-3; 9 nucleotides match TRBD2. The V segment lost 7 bases and the J segment 3 bases; nucleotides outside the gene matches: 9. Germline V gene lookup returns CDR1 SGHNT and CDR2 YYREEE (reference sequence). The CDR3 sequence is 15 residues long. The CDR3 bases are TGTGCCAGCTTCATAGCGGGGGCCGCTACAGATACGCAGTATTTT. Its protein is CASFIAGAATDTQYF.

The chain has TRBV3-1 (or the pseudogene TRBV3-2) and TRBJ2-6; 7 bases line up with TRBD1. Losses at the gene ends were 8 bases for V and 0 bases for J; bases not matched to a gene: 13. The CDR3 consists of 18 residues. Germline V lookup: CDR1 LGHDT, CDR2 YNNKEL (reference sequence). The CDR3, as DNA: TGTGCCAGCTCACGGCCACAGGGGATCCTCTCTGGGGCCAACGTCCTGACTTTC. Translation gives CASSRPQGILSGANVLTF.

V gene TRBV6-1 combines with J gene TRBJ1-2, with D unclear. V lost 3 bases, J lost 1 base, and 6 bases lay in between. Germline lookup yields CDR1 MNHNS and CDR2 SASEGT. The CDR3 spans 13 residues. CDR3 amino acids: CASSDWSNYGYTF. For the CDR3, the DNA is TGTGCCAGCAGTGATTGGAGTAACTATGGCTACACCTTC.

The rearrangement joins TRBV6-5 to TRBJ1-6; D gene ambiguous. V shed 2 bases and J shed 7 bases, with 6 bases lying between them. The CDR3 sequence is 13 residues long. In germline, CDR1 is MNHEY, CDR2 SVGAGI. CDR3 amino acids: CASSYGENSPLHF. The CDR3 DNA reads as TGTGCCAGCAGTTACGGAGAGAATTCACCCCTCCACTTT.

The chain recombines TRBV19 with TRBJ2-7; no clear D. This CDR3 spans 14 amino acids. Trimming shortened V by 8 bases and J by 0 bases, and 14 bases separated the two germline ends. CDR1 and CDR2 (germline): LNHDA, SQIVND (reference sequence). The chain's CDR3 is CASSDQVSSYEQYF. In nucleotides, the CDR3 is TGTGCCAGTTCAGACCAGGTTAGCTCCTACGAGCAGTACTTC.

The chain joins TRBV7-2 to TRBJ2-3; 11 bases fit TRBD2. The CDR3 contains 15 residues. Germline V lookup: CDR1 SGHTA, CDR2 FQGNSA. The ends lost 8 bases at V and 3 bases at J; junction bases unmatched: 7. CDR3 amino acids: CASSRASGGTDTQYF. CDR3 sequence (DNA): TGTGCCAGCTCTCGGGCTAGCGGGGGGACAGATACGCAGTATTTT.

V usage is TRBV5-5 and J usage is TRBJ2-5; D unresolved. Germline V gene lookup returns CDR1 SGHKS and CDR2 YYEKEE (reference sequence). The length of the CDR3 is 13 residues. Trimming left V 0 bases short and J 5 bases short, with 8 bases between. The CDR3 sequence: CASSLVVVETQYF. CDR3 in DNA: TGTGCCAGCAGCTTGGTTGTAGTCGAGACCCAGTACTTC. Supplemented by reference TRBV5-5 and TRBJ2-5, the full variable domain reads DAGVTQSPTHLIKTRGQQVTLRCSPISGHKSVSWYQQVLGQGPQFIFQYYEKEERGRGNFPDRFSARQFPNYSSELNVNALLLGDSALYLCASSLVVVETQYFGPGTRLLVL.

The chain joins TRBV3-1 (or the pseudogene TRBV3-2) to TRBJ1-6, with 7 bases identical to TRBD1. Germline V gene lookup returns CDR1 LGHDT and CDR2 YNNKEL (reference sequence). The J segment lost 8 bases and the V segment lost 1 base, leaving 11 bases of the junction unmatched. This CDR3 spans 17 amino acids. The CDR3 bases are TGTGCCAGCAGCCAAGGAATGGGTGGCCAGGGGGATTCACCCCTCCACTTT. This sequence encodes CASSQGMGGQGDSPLHF.

This clone came up a few times. V gene TRBV10-3 combines with J gene TRBJ2-7; 10 bases match TRBD1. The CDR3 has 14 residues. Trimming removed 6 bases from V and 7 bases from J; junction bases left unmatched: 9. CDR1 and CDR2 from the germline V gene are ENHRY and SYGVKD. CDR3 loop: CAIRSGDRGKEQYF. CDR3 bases: TGTGCCATCAGATCGGGGGACAGGGGTAAAGAGCAGTACTTC.

The V and J genes are TRBV6-5 and TRBJ1-2; 10 bases are a match to TRBD1. Germline assignment: CDR1 MNHEY and CDR2 SVGAGI. The CDR3 length is 13 residues. V trimming: 2 bases; J trimming: 8 bases; junction bases outside the gene matches: 2. The CDR3 nucleotides are TGTGCCAGCAGTTACGGGACAGGGGAAGGCTACACCTTC. This encodes CASSYGTGEGYTF.

This chain uses TRBV13 with TRBJ1-1; no clear D. Germline V gene sequence: CDR1 PRHDT, CDR2 FYEKMQ (reference sequence). The CDR3 contains 15 residues. Trimming cost V 11 bases and J 2 bases, with 21 bases left between them. The CDR3 reads CACKYPRALNTEAFF. CDR3 in DNA: TGTGCCTGCAAATACCCCCGCGCTCTAAACACTGAAGCTTTCTTT.

This chain uses TRBV6-1 with TRBJ1-1; D remains ambiguous. The germline CDR1 and CDR2 sequences are MNHNS and SASEGT. The CDR3 is 13 residues long. Trimming pared 0 bases from V and 6 bases from J, leaving 8 bases between. The DNA for the CDR3 is TGTGCCAGCAGTGAAGCATTCGGTTCTGAAGCTTTCTTT. Its protein product is CASSEAFGSEAFF.

This chain connects TRBV5-5 to TRBJ1-6; D perhaps matches TRBD1 (5 bases). CDR3 size: 15 residues. Looked up from germline, CDR1 is SGHKS and CDR2 is YYEKEE (reference sequence). Trimming pared 1 base from V and 8 bases from J, leaving 13 bases between. CDR3 in amino acids: CASSLIQDTYSPLHF. The CDR3 nucleotides are TGTGCCAGCAGCTTGATCCAGGACACCTATTCACCCCTCCACTTT.

The V and J genes are TRBV19 and TRBJ2-3; D is possibly TRBD2 (5 bases). V gave up 5 bases and J gave up 0 bases, with 9 bases separating them. The CDR3 length is 14 residues. In germline, CDR1 is LNHDA, CDR2 SQIVND (reference sequence). CDR3 sequence reads: CASSLRTSTDTQYF. CDR3 nucleotide sequence: TGTGCCAGTAGTCTCCGGACTAGCACAGATACGCAGTATTTT.

This sequence joins TRBV7-2 and TRBJ1-5; D is unclear. V was cut by 5 bases and J by 0 bases, with 5 bases left in between. This CDR3 is 13 amino acids long. Germline loops: CDR1 SGHTA, CDR2 FQGNSA. The CDR3 DNA sequence: TGTGCCAGCAGCGGAGATAGCAATCAGCCCCAGCATTTT. Its translation: CASSGDSNQPQHF.

The V call is TRBV9, the J call TRBJ1-2; D is unresolved. Germline lookup yields CDR1 SGDLS and CDR2 YYNGEE. V shed 3 bases and J shed 4 bases, with 13 bases lying between them. This CDR3 is 14 amino acids long. The CDR3 sequence: CASSAFRGFYGYTF. DNA for the CDR3: TGTGCCAGCAGCGCATTTAGAGGGTTCTATGGCTACACCTTC.

This clone was seen once. This rearrangement joins TRBV7-8 to TRBJ2-5; 8 nucleotides align to TRBD2. The V and J ends lost 7 bases and 1 base, in that order; junction bases with no gene match: 11. CDR1 is SGHVS, CDR2 FQNEAQ, per germline. This CDR3 is 16 amino acids long. The CDR3 DNA is TGTGCCAGCACCCACCGCGGGGGGACCTCCCAAGAGACCCAGTACTTC. As protein: CASTHRGGTSQETQYF.